This T cell receptor beta chain appears in the sequencing data of a study of radiotherapy plus CTLA-4 blockade in lung cancer. Study results and limitations: After radiotherapy and ipilimumab, tumor-derived clones expanded in peripheral blood.

Assay used: immunoSEQ multiplex PCR; TCRdb lists only in-frame clones, some missing. This table has roughly 120,000 clones, roughly 74% appearing once. Details on this clone: Antigen specificity is unknown.

The source was peripheral blood, collected from a patient treated with radiotherapy plus ipilimumab. The receptor was isolated from a human donor with non-small cell lung cancer who had a partial response to radiotherapy plus ipilimumab.

CDR3 bases: TGTGCCAGCAACTCCATCGGGACAGGGGATTACGAGCAGTACTTC. Translated: CASNSIGTGDYEQYF. The rearrangement uses TRBV28 and TRBJ2-7; 10 positions agree with TRBD1. The ends lost 7 bases at V and 4 bases at J; junction bases unmatched: 10. Germline V gives CDR1 MDHEN, CDR2 SYDVKM. The CDR3 contains 15 residues.